The 3 T cell receptor beta chains below all came from one sample that was sequenced in a study of blood T cell repertoires in COVID-19. The repertoire was sequenced with immunoSEQ multiplex PCR; TCRdb's copy has only in-frame clones and lacks some. Here the sample spans nearly 55,000 clones, about 90% being singletons. The sequenced sample consisted of peripheral blood. The receptors were sampled from a woman in her sixties or seventies with active or convalescent COVID-19.

This clone has only one observation. The chain joins TRBV2 to TRBJ1-1, with TRBD1 as a possible D gene (6 bases). CDR1 and CDR2 from the germline V gene are SNHLY and FYNNEI. The V gene lost 5 bases and the J gene lost 8 bases, with 15 bases spanning the gap. The CDR3 length is 13 residues. As DNA, the CDR3 is TGTGCCAGCAGTCCCGCGGTGGGACAAGAAGCTTTCTTT. Amino acids: CASSPAVGQEAFF.

V gene TRBV6-5 combines with J gene TRBJ2-7; D call uncertain. CDR3 length: 13 amino acids. The V gene's germline CDR1 is MNHEY and CDR2 SVGAGI. Trimming cost V 7 bases and J 1 base, with 11 bases left between them. For the CDR3, the DNA is TGTGCCAGCATCCGAGCAGGTTCCTACGAGCAGTACTTC. It encodes CASIRAGSYEQYF.

The chain is built from TRBV28 and TRBJ1-4, with TRBD1 matching 7 bases. Germline V gene sequence: CDR1 MDHEN, CDR2 SYDVKM. CDR3 length: 14 residues. J gave up 7 bases and V 5 bases, and 7 bases lay outside the gene matches. The chain's CDR3 is CASSPTDRFEKLFF. The CDR3 DNA reads as TGTGCCAGCAGTCCCACGGACAGGTTTGAAAAACTGTTTTTT.